This T cell receptor beta chain was sequenced during a study of spatial heterogeneity in lung cancer. Across the whole study: Alpha-chain sequences were detected in numbers that were consistently lower than beta-chain sequences. Raw reads showed each unique TCR and UMI combination turning up more than ten times on average. Findings and caveats of the study: Whereas they appeared in blood less at follow-up, ubiquitous expanded tumor TCRs appeared there more at resection.

TCRdb fed the 5' RACE reads into MiXCR, producing one record per CDR3 protein. Of about 18,000 distinct CDR3 sequences listed, under 20% are singletons. Concerning this clonotype: What it binds is unknown.

Time point defined: sample taken at primary tumor resection. Unsorted whole RNA from tumor, nontumor lung or frozen PBMC underwent sequencing. The roughly 66 donors had untreated early-stage non-small cell lung cancer. Germline V gives CDR1 KGHSH, CDR2 LQKENI. J gave up 6 bases and V 3 bases, and 5 bases lay outside the gene matches. The CDR3 extends over 15 amino acids. The chain is built from TRBV18 and TRBJ2-2, with 9 bases lining up with TRBD1. The specimen comprised PBMCs, sampled at surgery. The sequence was collected from a male donor with early-stage non-small cell lung cancer. The CDR3 bases are TGTGCCAGCTCACCGCGGACAGGGGAAGCCGGGGAGCTGTTTTTT. This codes for CASSPRTGEAGELFF.